This T cell receptor (beta chain) stems from a study of beta chain features in type 1 diabetes (dated by TCRdb to 2017 to 2018). About the study as a whole: Mean age, gender distribution, total cell number and subset yield were not different between patients and healthy donors. A total of 85 million to 140 million sorted cells were examined across all samples, and a strong correlation was observed between cell number per subset and RNA yield. In the study, recently diagnosed type 1 diabetes patients and matched healthy donors were compared on the TCRB repertoires of their sorted circulating CD4+ T cell subsets. Regulatory and stem cell-like memory subsets were isolated from only 8 patients and about eight healthy donors, whereas naive and central memory subsets came from all 30 or so donors.

The High Capacity cDNA Reverse Transcription Kit was used to reverse transcribe all of the isolated RNA, meaning that expressed TCRB transcripts were what got sequenced. Deep immunoSEQ sequencing was performed on naive, central memory and regulatory T cell samples, with an average of roughly 4 million total reads per sample. Sorted cells were lysed in RLT buffer, and RNA was extracted using DNase-treated RNeasy Micro or Mini kits according to cell number. Each cell subset was processed on its own to prevent cross-contamination, while patient and healthy donor samples were processed together. The immunoSEQ multiplex PCR was used to amplify TCRB sequences from cDNA, generating 87-bp fragments that spanned the CDR3 region. The amplicons were sequenced using the Illumina HiSeq platform. As for the original processing: Synthetic template baselines were used to correct PCR bias computationally, reads within Hamming distance 2 were collapsed together, and singletons that could not be merged were discarded. By aligning reads against IMGT, V, D and J genes, CDR3 length, and insertions or deletions at six rearrangement sites were assigned. Within each subset, clonotype counts were normalized to the number of sorted cells before true diversity and Gini coefficients were calculated with the tcR R package. The overlap coefficient, calculated on TCRB nucleotide sequences, was used to measure repertoire sharing. As a proxy for the pre-selection repertoire, out-of-frame TCRB sequences from naive cells were analyzed. What TCRdb holds here is the immuneACCESS table cut down to in-frame rearrangements. Part of the clones is not present; checked against another copy, under half of the missing clones reflect an unresolved V gene, and the others are unexplained. The V and J calls and clone size were taken over from that table, and D and trimming were inferred from the DNA. This sample holds some 330,000 clones; roughly 12% were observed only once. The ten top clones hold around 0.01% of the sample.

In regard to this clone: It lacks a known antigen. One base away there is no much larger clone; base qualities are not given.

The junction shows trimming of 4 bases on V and 8 bases on J, plus 11 bases between the germline ends. CDR1 is given as GTSNPN and CDR2 as SVGIG, both from the germline V gene (reference sequence). Taken from cysteine to phenylalanine, the CDR3 has 12 residues. This entry keeps only the CDR3 DNA: 36 bases, framed from base 1. On the study overall, not on this receptor specifically: The naive, central memory and regulatory TCRB repertoires appeared to resemble one another more closely among patients than among healthy donors. At VDJ recombination sites, type 1 diabetes patients had fewer insertions and more deleted nucleotides, which implies abnormalities in thymic rearrangement. Because cDNA was sequenced instead of genomic DNA, highly expressing activated cells could be over-represented, though the groups showed no difference in activation or CD3 levels. Because the HLA sub-analyses included only small numbers of individuals, any influence of HLA type on TCRB rearrangement was left unresolved. PCR may preferentially amplify shorter templates, but because patient and control samples were amplified and corrected together, any resulting skew would affect both groups equally. In all four CD4+ subsets, TCRB CDR3 length was moderately but significantly shorter in type 1 diabetes patients.

A single peripheral blood draw of around 120 mL on average was collected from each donor into heparinised tubes. A BD FACSAria II and a panel including CD45RO, CCR7, CD25, CD127, CD95 and CD27 were used to sort naive, central memory, regulatory and stem cell-like memory CD4+ T cells. All sorted populations exceeded 95% purity. PBMCs were isolated right away by Lymphoprep density gradient centrifugation and were stained directly, without culture. So that batch effects would be minimized, each experiment stained and sorted samples in pairs, pairing one healthy donor with one patient. The sample comprised naive CD4+ T cells from blood. This specimen's cell subset or site label, interpreted: true naive CD4+ T cells. Here the chain combines TRBV30 and TRBJ1-4; TRBD1 is possibly the D segment (5 matching bases). This TCR was recovered from a woman between 18 and 29 years old with type 1 diabetes. DNA sequence: TGTGCCTGGAAGCGGGGGAACGAAAAACTGTTTTTT. The encoded protein is CAWKRGNEKLFF.